The subject of this entry is one T cell receptor (beta chain). There is no known antigen for this receptor. Within one base of it there is no much larger clone, and no base qualities were kept. These data are taken from a study of OX40 agonist ivuxolimab in advanced cancers. Study-level background: Ivuxolimab was a fully human IgG2 agonistic monoclonal antibody targeting the costimulatory receptor OX40 (CD134). Intravenous ivuxolimab was administered to patients every 2 weeks at six dose levels: 0.01, 0.1, 0.3, 1.5, 3 and 10 mg/kg. Of the 50 to 55 dose-escalation patients, hepatocellular carcinoma was present in approximately 20, melanoma in around 15, renal cell carcinoma in 9 and head and neck cancer in 9. In the dose-escalation cohort, around four fifths of patients were male, and the mean age was approximately 60 years with a range of roughly 23 to 90. Prior anti-PD-1, anti-PD-L1 or anti-CTLA-4 therapy was permitted, and checkpoint inhibitors had been received by under 50% of dose-escalation patients. Partial responses occurred in three dose-escalation patients: two with cutaneous melanoma and one with hepatocellular carcinoma. Peripheral TCRbeta sequencing aimed to test whether ivuxolimab altered TCR sequence diversity and caused clonal T-cell expansion. The paper reports the monotherapy dose-escalation portion (N ≈ 50 patients) of the phase I ivuxolimab trial.

The investigation overall reported the following: The antigen specificity of the clonally expanded peripheral T cells was not determined. After ivuxolimab, more expanded clones were found on average in CD8+ T cells than in CD4+ T cells. At doses of 0.1 to 3.0 mg/kg, clonal expansion of both CD4+ and CD8+ T cells in blood was seen between baseline and week 6. Low levels of normalized T-cell clonal expansion were also shown by some nonresponding patients. In the 0.1-3.0 mg/kg groups, partial responders had among the lowest normalized peripheral clonal expansion, particularly in CD8+ T cells.

Trimming at the junction amounts to 5 bases on V and 9 bases on J, and the germline ends lie 18 bases apart. The CDR3 spans 14 residues, from the cysteine through the phenylalanine. The only DNA kept is the CDR3, 42 bases in frame from the first base. Looking up the germline V gene yields CDR1 MDHEN and CDR2 SYDVKM. Genomic DNA was extracted from sorted cells for sequencing of the TCRbeta CDR3 region. TCRbeta CDR3 regions were sequenced using the immunoSEQ Assay. TCRdb holds this immuneACCESS table with in-frame rearrangements only. Some clones are missing; in checked studies, unresolved V genes explain under half, and the rest has no known cause. The sample table holds about 40,000 clones, of which 75% to 90% were seen once. 2.6% of the sample is in the top ten clones. Patients with a history of autoimmune disease or receiving systemic immunosuppression were excluded from the trial. Peripheral blood for TCR sequencing was drawn from every dose cohort at baseline, at cycle 4 day 1 and at cycle 7 day 1. The samples were taken from a phase I, first-in-human, multicenter, open-label dose-escalation trial of ivuxolimab. Adults with locally advanced or metastatic head and neck squamous cell, hepatocellular, melanoma or renal cell carcinoma were enrolled in the trial. Before TCR sequencing, CD4+ T cells and CD8+ T cells were sorted from peripheral blood as separate populations.

The receptor was derived from an adult with an advanced solid tumor such as melanoma, head and neck, liver or kidney cancer. The chain was built from TRBV28 and TRBJ2-3; the D gene cannot be resolved beyond TRBD1 or TRBD2, each matching 5 bases. This specimen consisted of CD4+ or CD8+ T cells sorted from blood, obtained in a trial of the OX40 agonist ivuxolimab. The CDR3 reads CASSPRGLFGTQYF. The base sequence is TGTGCCAGCAGTCCCCGGGGCCTCTTTGGCACGCAGTATTTT.